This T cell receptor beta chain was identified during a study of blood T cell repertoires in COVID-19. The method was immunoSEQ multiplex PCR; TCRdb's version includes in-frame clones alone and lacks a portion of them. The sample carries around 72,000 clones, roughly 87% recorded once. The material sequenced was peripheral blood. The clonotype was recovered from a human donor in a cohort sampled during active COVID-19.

The CDR3: CASSSINRDQPQHF. In DNA, the CDR3 is TGTGCCAGCAGTTCCATCAACAGGGATCAGCCCCAGCATTTT. The V and J genes are TRBV6-2 or TRBV6-3 and TRBJ1-5; D perhaps matches TRBD1 (6 bases). Trimming left V 4 bases short and J 5 bases short, with 12 bases between. This CDR3 has 14 amino acids. Germline CDR1 reads MNHEY; CDR2 reads SVGEGT.